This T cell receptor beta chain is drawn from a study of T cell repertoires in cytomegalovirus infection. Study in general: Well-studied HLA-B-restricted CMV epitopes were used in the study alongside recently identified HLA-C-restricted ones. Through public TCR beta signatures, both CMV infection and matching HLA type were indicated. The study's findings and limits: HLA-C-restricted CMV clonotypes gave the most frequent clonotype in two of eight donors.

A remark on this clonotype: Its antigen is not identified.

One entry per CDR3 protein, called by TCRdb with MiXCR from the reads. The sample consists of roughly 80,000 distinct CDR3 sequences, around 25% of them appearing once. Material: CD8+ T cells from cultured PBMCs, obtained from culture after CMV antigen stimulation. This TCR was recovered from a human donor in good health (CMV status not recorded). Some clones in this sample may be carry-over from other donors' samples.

CDR3 bases: TGTGCCAGCAGGAGCCTAGGGCAAGAGACCCAGTACTTC. Translating gives CASRSLGQETQYF. The V and J genes are TRBV12-3 or TRBV12-4 and TRBJ2-5; no definite D call. The CDR3 is 13 amino acids. Trimming pared 6 bases from V and 2 bases from J, leaving 10 bases between.